The entry that follows covers one T cell receptor beta chain sequence. Its matching antigen is unknown. The entry originates in a study of cytomegalovirus exposure and HLA in healthy donors. The study's findings and limits: V- and J-gene trimming in TCR beta was tied to a missense DCLRE1C variant by an analysis performed later. Immune exposure information comprised only CMV serostatus.

PCR amplification relied on 60 Vbeta primers (plus 13 Jbeta primers). TCRdb keeps only in-frame clones here, not all; method: immunoSEQ multiplex PCR. Reported are about 42,000 clones; the ten largest clones contain 1% to 1.5%. Trimming took off 0 bases at V and 0 bases at J, with 9 bases between the two ends. Germline CDR1 and CDR2: SGDLS and YYNGEE. The CDR3 contains 16 residues. This receptor was identified in a man aged 30 to 39 in good health and CMV-seronegative. V and J are TRBV9 and TRBJ1-4; no reliable D call. Sequenced: PBMCs. CDR3 nucleotides: TGTGCCAGCAGCGTAGAGGTAACAGCAACTAATGAAAAACTGTTTTTT. Translated, it gives CASSVEVTATNEKLFF.